Sequencing of this T cell receptor beta chain was carried out in a study of OX40 agonist ivuxolimab in advanced cancers. TCRdb's copy holds only in-frame clones and misses some; the assay was immunoSEQ multiplex PCR. The sample holds 90,000 to 100,000 clones; roughly 88% are singletons and the top ten take 3.5% to 4%. The ends were cut back, 7 bases at V and 2 bases at J, with 16 bases in the middle. The length of the CDR3 is 15 residues. Looked up from germline, CDR1 is SGHAT and CDR2 is FQNNGV. Turning to this clone: Its matching antigen is unknown.

Study-level findings and limits: Researchers report that CD8+ T cells had, on average, more expanded clones than CD4+.

The gene calls are TRBV11-2 and TRBJ2-3, with D possibly being TRBD2 (5 bases). The specimen was CD4+ or CD8+ T cells sorted from blood, collected in a trial of the OX40 agonist ivuxolimab. The clonotype comes from an adult with an advanced solid tumor such as melanoma, head and neck, liver or kidney cancer. The CDR3 bases are TGTGCCAGCAAACGCGGTGCGGGTTTCACAGATACGCAGTATTTT. Protein product: CASKRGAGFTDTQYF.